Listed here is a single T cell receptor (beta chain). Its cognate antigen is unknown. A CD45RA-negative memory subset and a CD45RA+ naive subset were separated from the CD4+ cells. At a deep level, the assay was run. Genomic DNA from each subset was divided evenly over several immunoSEQ plates. Assay used: immunoSEQ multiplex PCR; TCRdb lists only in-frame clones, some missing. The table lists 550,000 to 700,000 clones, around 78% of them singletons. The entry originates in a study of shared clonotypes between healthy human individuals. Findings and caveats of the study: What rarefaction showed was incomplete sorted-subset sequencing despite large depth.

Germline V gene data show CDR1 as SGHTA and CDR2 as FQGNSA. The CDR3 length is 15 residues. V dropped 3 bases and J dropped 3; count of bases not matched to a gene: 4. Sample: memory CD4+ T cells sorted from blood. The sample's subset: CD45RA-negative fraction. The gene calls are TRBV7-2 and TRBJ2-7; 11 positions agree with TRBD2. The TCR comes from a woman aged 30 to 39 in good health. The CDR3 DNA follows: TGTGCCAGCAGCTTTCTAGCGGGAGGTAGCTACGAGCAGTACTTC. As protein: CASSFLAGGSYEQYF.